Shown below are 11 T cell receptor beta chains from a single sample sequenced in a study of regulatory T cells in long-lasting Graves disease (dated by TCRdb to about 2021). Library generation was performed with multiplex PCR. Sequencing took place on an Illumina HiSeq 4000. CDR3 regions were amplified by Arm-PCR with iRepertoire HTBI primers to construct TCR beta libraries. The public reads were reanalyzed by TCRdb: fastp trimming at Q25, MiXCR alignment, in-frame beta chains only. Each CDR3 protein gets just one entry, which takes the most common genes and DNA from the rows behind it. Within this sample are over 400,000 distinct CDR3 sequences, with less than 15% of them counted one time only. Approximately 15% of the sample comes from the top ten. The time point label of this sample denotes: newly diagnosed GD, antithyroid drugs for less than 3 months. For both TCR sequencing and RNA sequencing, RNA was extracted from PBMCs in TRIzol.

These sequences were also reported in another study, on T cells in Graves' hyperthyroidism and ophthalmopathy.

The sample was peripheral blood mononuclear cells (PBMCs), taken at new diagnosis, from a patient treated with antithyroid drugs. These receptors were collected from a woman aged 50 to 60 with Graves disease. Donor details come from another sample of the same person, matched by shared clones.

The chain joins TRBV6-1 to TRBJ1-5, with 8 bases matching TRBD1. The germline gives CDR1 MNHNS, CDR2 SASEGT. The CDR3 runs 16 residues. Trimming took 7 bases from V and 1 from J; bases not matched to a gene: 9. The CDR3 region is CASTPDREYSNQPQHF. CDR3 sequence (DNA): TGTGCCAGCACCCCGGACAGGGAGTACAGCAATCAGCCCCAGCATTTT.

The table lists this clonotype with many counts. The gene calls are TRBV2 and TRBJ1-2; possible D gene TRBD1, 6 bases. The CDR3 is made up of 13 amino acids. Trimming shortened V by 2 bases and J by 3 bases, and 7 bases separated the two germline ends. Germline loops: CDR1 SNHLY, CDR2 FYNNEI. CDR3 DNA sequence: TGTGCCAGCAGTGAACAGGGGTACTATGGCTACACCTTC. It encodes CASSEQGYYGYTF.

This clonotype has a count of ten or more. The chain carries TRBV28 and TRBJ2-7; 8 nucleotides align to TRBD2. The CDR3 totals 14 residues. Looked up from germline, CDR1 is MDHEN and CDR2 is SYDVKM. Trimming at V came to 1 base and at J to 7 bases, leaving 6 bases not matched to a gene. Here the CDR3 reads CASSLYPIAGEQYF. The CDR3 nucleotides read TGTGCCAGCAGTTTATATCCTATAGCGGGAGAGCAGTACTTC.

This rearrangement joins TRBV3-1 to TRBJ1-4; TRBD1 matches at 7 bases. This CDR3 is 14 amino acids long. V lost 3 bases, J lost 7 bases, and 5 bases stayed unmatched. Germline CDR1 and CDR2: LGHDT and YNNKEL (reference sequence). CDR3 loop: CASSHKGAGEKLFF. The CDR3 DNA is TGTGCCAGCAGCCATAAGGGGGCAGGTGAAAAACTGTTTTTT.

J is TRBJ1-6 and V is TRBV4-1, with D perhaps TRBD1 (6 bases). The length of the CDR3 is 17 residues. Trimming stripped 1 base from V and 6 bases from J, with 16 bases between. Germline V lookup: CDR1 MGHRA, CDR2 YSYEKL. The CDR3 bases are TGCGCCAGCAGCCAAGGGCAGCAGGGGACGGGTAATTCACCCCTCCACTTT. This sequence encodes CASSQGQQGTGNSPLHF.

This clonotype was observed many times. The chain couples TRBV6-2 or TRBV6-3 to TRBJ2-1, with TRBD1 matching over 8 bases. Germline CDR1 MNHEY, CDR2 SVGEGT. The CDR3 is 15 amino acids. The ends lost 7 bases at V and 6 bases at J; junction bases unmatched: 11. DNA of the CDR3: TGTGCCAGCACCGTCGGTACAGGGGGTTCCAATGAGCAGTTCTTC. The encoded protein is CASTVGTGGSNEQFF.

The rearrangement links TRBV25-1 to TRBJ1-1, with D perhaps TRBD1 (5 bases). The CDR3 is made up of 12 amino acids. Germline assignment: CDR1 MGHDK and CDR2 SYGVNS. The ends were cut back, 8 bases at V and 6 bases at J, with 13 bases in the middle. The CDR3 region has the DNA TGTGCCAGCGGGGGGTGGGGACCTGAAGCTTTCTTT. Residues: CASGGWGPEAFF.

Ten or more counts support this clonotype. The chain joins TRBV5-1 to TRBJ2-3; 14 nucleotides line up with TRBD2. The CDR3 contains 19 residues. The germline gives CDR1 SGHRS, CDR2 YFSETQ. V trimming: 4 bases; J trimming: 1 base; junction bases outside the gene matches: 11. CDR3 residues: CASSTRGLAGAGGTDTQYF. CDR3 nucleotides: TGCGCCAGCAGCACCAGGGGACTAGCGGGAGCGGGCGGCACAGATACGCAGTATTTT.

The table lists this clonotype with a few counts. The V call is TRBV10-3, the J call TRBJ2-1, with 9 bases matching TRBD2. This CDR3 is built from 13 residues. The V and J ends lost 9 bases and 5 bases, in that order; junction bases with no gene match: 5. Germline CDR1 and CDR2: ENHRY and SYGVKD. CDR3 amino acids: CAMRTSANNEQFF. The CDR3 DNA reads TGTGCCATGCGGACTAGCGCAAACAATGAGCAGTTCTTC.

This sequence joins TRBV6-1 and TRBJ1-2; D unresolved. The CDR3 has 14 amino acids. Germline CDR1 is MNHNS and CDR2 is SASEGT. Trimming removed 0 bases at V and 7 bases at J, with 12 bases between. CDR3 bases: TGTGCCAGCAGTGAAGCCAACCCTACTACTGGCTACACCTTC. Residues: CASSEANPTTGYTF.

This clonotype was seen only a few times. The conserved phenylalanine or tryptophan is not found at the CDR3 terminus, so this likely reflects a read error. It is unclear where the CDR3 begins or ends on the DNA, so no DNA is shown, and the CDR3 is as TCRdb lists it. V gene TRBV13 combines with J gene TRBJ2-1. The CDR3 sequence runs 9 residues, both termini included. Germline V gene lookup returns CDR1 PRHDT and CDR2 FYEKMQ (reference sequence). The CDR3 sequence: CASSFSYFI.